One and the same sample provided the 22 T cell receptor beta chains below, sequenced in a study of blood T cell repertoires in COVID-19. Measured with immunoSEQ multiplex PCR; TCRdb has only the in-frame clones, and not every one. The sample lists about 170,000 clones, 70% to 85% seen once, with approximately 6.8% in the top ten. Sample: peripheral blood. These receptor sequences come from a woman aged 40 to 50 with COVID-19, enrolled during active disease.

This chain connects TRBV7-8 to TRBJ2-7; no clear D gene. Trimming shortened V by 5 bases and J by 3 bases, and 14 bases separated the two germline ends. Germline CDR1 is SGHVS and CDR2 is FQNEAQ. The CDR3 sequence is 14 residues long. In DNA form, the CDR3 reads TGTGCCAGCAGCCCCCGTCCAGGTAGCTACGAGCAGTACTTC. The encoded protein is CASSPRPGSYEQYF.

The J gene is TRBJ2-1, the V gene TRBV7-9; D is perhaps TRBD1 (5 bases). The V end was cut by 3 bases, the J end by 13 bases, with 10 bases between. The CDR3 spans 11 residues. Germline loops: CDR1 SEHNR, CDR2 FQNEAQ (reference sequence). CDR3 amino acids: CASSLGQLQFF. CDR3 sequence (DNA): TGTGCCAGCAGCTTGGGGCAGTTACAGTTCTTC.

The table lists this clone with a few counts. This sequence joins TRBV5-1 and TRBJ2-2; no clear D. Germline V gives CDR1 SGHRS, CDR2 YFSETQ. The CDR3 consists of 14 residues. Between the trimmed V and J ends, which lost 7 bases and 11 bases, there was a span of 21 bases. The CDR3 coding sequence is TGCGCCAGCCGACCGGCGACGCAGGTTCACGAGCTGTTTTTT. Its protein product is CASRPATQVHELFF.

This chain joins TRBV19 and TRBJ1-2; 7 nucleotides match TRBD1. With V trimmed by 3 bases and J by 4 bases, 5 bases remained unmatched. The CDR3 length is 14 residues. Germline-derived CDR1 and CDR2 are LNHDA and SQIVND (reference sequence). The CDR3 sequence: CASSIRTGSYGYTF. The CDR3 DNA sequence: TGTGCCAGTAGTATTCGGACAGGCAGCTATGGCTACACCTTC.

The V gene is TRBV3-1 (or the pseudogene TRBV3-2), the J gene TRBJ1-4; no clear D gene. The CDR3 is 16 residues long. Trimming stripped 3 bases from V and 3 bases from J, with 14 bases between. Germline CDR1 and CDR2: LGHDT and YNNKEL (reference sequence). The CDR3 is CASSQGSGLANEKLFF. DNA for the CDR3: TGTGCCAGCAGCCAGGGGTCGGGGTTGGCTAATGAAAAACTGTTTTTT.

The rearrangement uses TRBV30 and TRBJ1-2; 8 nucleotides line up with TRBD1. Germline V gene data show CDR1 as GTSNPN and CDR2 as SVGIG (reference sequence). This CDR3 comprises 16 residues. J lost 6 bases, V lost 2 bases, and 14 bases had no gene match. The CDR3 sequence: CAWSTDRTGKGDGYTF. For the CDR3, the DNA is TGTGCCTGGAGTACCGATCGGACAGGGAAGGGAGATGGCTACACCTTC.

The chain carries TRBV18 and TRBJ2-2; 11 nucleotides align to TRBD1. CDR3 length: 16 residues. V shed 2 bases and J 6 bases; nucleotides not matched to a gene: 5. CDR1 KGHSH and CDR2 LQKENI come from the germline V gene. Written as DNA, the CDR3 is TGTGCCAGCTCACCATATCGGACAGGGGGCCCCGGGGAGCTGTTTTTT. This codes for CASSPYRTGGPGELFF. Full variable domain (remainder filled in from reference TRBV18 and TRBJ2-2): NAGVMQNPRHLVRRRGQEARLRCSPMKGHSHVYWYRQLPEEGLKFMVYLQKENIIDESGMPKERFSAEFPKEGPSILRIQQVVRGDSAAYFCASSPYRTGGPGELFFGEGSRLTVL.

This sequence joins TRBV3-1 (or the pseudogene TRBV3-2) and TRBJ2-1; TRBD1 matches at 7 bases. Germline V gene data show CDR1 as LGHDT and CDR2 as YNNKEL (reference sequence). The CDR3 consists of 16 residues. V lost 2 bases, J lost 5 bases, and 9 bases stayed unmatched. DNA of the CDR3: TGTGCCAGCAGCCAAAGGTGGACAGGACCTAACAATGAGCAGTTCTTC. It encodes CASSQRWTGPNNEQFF.

This chain connects TRBV6-5 to TRBJ1-6; D call uncertain. Trimming stripped 4 bases from V and 10 bases from J, with 11 bases between. The CDR3 covers 13 residues. The V gene's germline CDR1 is MNHEY and CDR2 SVGAGI. The CDR3 loop is CASSWGRESPLHF. In DNA form, the CDR3 reads TGTGCCAGCAGTTGGGGAAGGGAGTCACCCCTCCACTTT.

The V call is TRBV7-9, the J call TRBJ2-3; 10 bases are a match to TRBD1. The CDR3 loop spans 15 amino acids. Germline CDR1 is SEHNR and CDR2 is FQNEAQ (reference sequence). V was clipped by 4 bases and J by 4 bases; unmatched bases: 5. The CDR3 reads CASSSTGQGSDTQYF. The CDR3 DNA sequence: TGTGCCAGCAGCTCCACGGGACAGGGGTCAGATACGCAGTATTTT. The full variable domain, completed using reference TRBV7-9 and TRBJ2-3, is DTGVSQNPRHKITKRGQNVTFRCDPISEHNRLYWYRQTLGQGPEFLTYFQNEAQLEKSRLLSDRFSAERPKGSFSTLEIQRTEQGDSAMYLCASSSTGQGSDTQYFGPGTRLTVL.

This sequence joins TRBV11-1 and TRBJ2-3; 8 nucleotides agree with TRBD2. The CDR3 consists of 16 residues. V trimming: 1 base; J trimming: 1 base; junction bases outside the gene matches: 4. Germline V lookup: CDR1 SGHAT, CDR2 FQDESV (reference sequence). CDR3 sequence reads: CASSLVASGRTDTQYF. CDR3 DNA: TGTGCCAGCAGCTTAGTAGCTAGCGGGCGCACAGATACGCAGTATTTT.

J is TRBJ2-7 and V is TRBV21-1; the table's D gene call, TRBD1, was not cross checked with the DNA. TRBV21-1 is noted as a pseudogene. The CDR3 contains 18 residues. The CDR3 spells CASSPRGGYRGLSYEQYV. The CDR3 bases are TGTGCCAGCAGTCCAAGGGGTGGGTACAGGGGGCTTTCCTACGAGCAGTACGTC.

The chain carries TRBV30 and TRBJ2-5; tentative D call: TRBD2 (5 bases). CDR3 size: 11 residues. V dropped 5 bases and J dropped 4 bases, with 8 bases sitting between them. CDR1 and CDR2 (germline): GTSNPN, SVGIG (reference sequence). In nucleotides, the CDR3 is TGTGCCTGGGCAGGAGGAGAGACCCAGTACTTC. This translates into CAWAGGETQYF.

V gene TRBV10-3 combines with J gene TRBJ1-1; 7 bases fit TRBD1. The CDR3 runs 15 residues. Germline CDR1 ENHRY, CDR2 SYGVKD. V trimming: 3 bases; J trimming: 7 bases; junction bases outside the gene matches: 11. The CDR3 nucleotides read TGTGCCATCAGTGACCCAGGGACAGCCATAAATGAAGCTTTCTTT. This gives the protein CAISDPGTAINEAFF.

The chain has TRBV10-3 and TRBJ2-3; 10 bases fit TRBD1. J was trimmed by 6 bases and V by 0 bases; bases with no gene match: 3. The CDR3 length is 15 residues. Per germline, CDR1 ENHRY and CDR2 SYGVKD. CDR3 in amino acids: CAISESGQGFDTQYF. CDR3 DNA: TGTGCCATCAGTGAGTCGGGACAGGGGTTTGATACGCAGTATTTT.

The chain joins TRBV19 to TRBJ1-1, with D maybe TRBD1 (6 bases). V lost 3 bases, J lost 2 bases, and 10 bases lay in between. The CDR3 is made up of 14 amino acids. The germline gives CDR1 LNHDA, CDR2 SQIVND (reference sequence). The CDR3 protein is CASSMWTVNTEAFF. CDR3 DNA sequence: TGTGCCAGTAGTATGTGGACAGTTAACACTGAAGCTTTCTTT. Together with reference TRBV19 and TRBJ1-1, the CDR3 gives the full variable domain: DGGITQSPKYLFRKEGQNVTLSCEQNLNHDAMYWYRQDPGQGLRLIYYSQIVNDFQKGDIAEGYSVSREKKESFPLTVTSAQKNPTAFYLCASSMWTVNTEAFFGQGTRLTVV.

The V and J genes are TRBV4-2 and TRBJ2-5, with 9 bases lining up with TRBD2. V lost 4 bases and J lost 3; bases outside the gene matches: 3. CDR1 and CDR2 from the germline V gene are LGHNA and YNFKEQ. The CDR3 sequence is 14 residues long. The CDR3 DNA reads TGTGCCAGCAGCCGCGCTAGCGGGGAAGAGACCCAGTACTTC. Protein product: CASSRASGEETQYF.

The V call is TRBV5-8, the J call TRBJ2-7, with 7 nucleotides matching TRBD2. This CDR3 region has 13 residues. CDR1 is SGHTS, CDR2 YDEGEE, per germline. V shed 4 bases, J shed 10 bases, and the junction held 11 bases outside the gene matches. The CDR3 region is CASSPILPGLQYF. CDR3 in DNA: TGTGCCAGCAGCCCTATACTACCGGGACTACAGTACTTC.

The chain carries TRBV27 and TRBJ2-2; D call uncertain. Germline-derived CDR1 and CDR2 are MNHEY and SMNVEV (reference sequence). Trimming took 2 bases from V and 7 from J, leaving 2 bases between them. The CDR3 consists of 11 residues. CDR3 loop: CASSLHGELFF. The CDR3 coding sequence is TGTGCCAGCAGTTTACACGGGGAGCTGTTTTTT.

The chain couples TRBV9 to TRBJ2-1; unclear D gene. The CDR3 extends over 15 amino acids. Germline assignment: CDR1 SGDLS and CDR2 YYNGEE. Trimming removed 0 bases at V and 3 bases at J, with 10 bases between. CDR3 nucleotides: TGTGCCAGCAGCGTAGCGAGTGAAAGCTACAATGAGCAGTTCTTC. Amino acids: CASSVASESYNEQFF.

This clone occurred many times. The rearrangement uses TRBV6-2 or TRBV6-3 and TRBJ2-1, with 9 bases lining up with TRBD1. V shed 2 bases, J shed 3 bases, and the junction held 5 bases outside the gene matches. Germline CDR1 MNHEY, CDR2 SVGEGT. The CDR3 is 16 amino acids. CDR3 in amino acids: CASSYMGQGVYNEQFF. In DNA form, the CDR3 reads TGTGCCAGCAGTTACATGGGACAGGGAGTCTACAATGAGCAGTTCTTC.

The chain carries TRBV29-1 and TRBJ1-3; TRBD1 is a possible D gene (6 bases). The CDR3 spans 14 residues. In germline, CDR1 is SQVTM, CDR2 ANQGSEA. V dropped 6 bases and J dropped 0 bases, with 12 bases sitting between them. In DNA, the CDR3 is TGCAGCGTCATGACAGGTACCTCTGGAAACACCATATATTTT. Encoded protein: CSVMTGTSGNTIYF.